This is a list of T cell receptor beta chains from one sample in a study of cytomegalovirus exposure and HLA in healthy donors. Measured with immunoSEQ multiplex PCR; TCRdb has only the in-frame clones, and not every one. The top ten clones hold 2.5% to 3.5% of a sample with about 170,000 clones, 60% to 80% of them seen once. The sequenced material came from PBMCs. All receptors derive from a female donor in good health and CMV-seronegative. CDR3s include the opening cysteine and the closing phenylalanine or tryptophan. The D gene is left open where the match is weak. Size values are once, few and many counts, or a class for expanded clones, and some rows have none.

d_call,clone_size,v_call,j_call,cdr3_aa,cdr3_nt
NA,NA,TRBV29-1,TRBJ2-2,CSVSQAGATGELFF,TGCAGCGTCAGTCAAGCGGGTGCCACCGGGGAGCTGTTTTTT
NA,NA,TRBV28,TRBJ1-5,CASDRLFEGQPQHF,TGTGCCAGCGACAGGCTATTTGAAGGTCAGCCCCAGCATTTT
TRBD2,NA,TRBV7-2,TRBJ2-3,CASSIAGSTDTQYF,TGTGCCAGCAGTATAGCGGGAAGCACAGATACGCAGTATTTT
TRBD1,NA,TRBV11-2,TRBJ1-1,CASSSLRQGGNTEAFF,TGTGCCAGCAGCTCATTACGACAGGGGGGAAACACTGAAGCTTTCTTT
NA,NA,TRBV4-1,TRBJ1-2,CASSQETANYGYTF,TGCGCCAGCAGCCAAGAAACGGCTAACTATGGCTACACCTTC
NA,NA,TRBV14,TRBJ2-1,CASSQVTGASYNEQFF,TGTGCCAGCAGCCAAGTAACGGGAGCCTCCTACAATGAGCAGTTCTTC
NA,few,TRBV27,TRBJ2-7,CASSSRRGSYEQYF,TGTGCCAGCAGTTCCCGGCGGGGCTCCTACGAGCAGTACTTC
TRBD2,NA,TRBV7-3,TRBJ2-7,CASSPTGTTYEQYF,TGTGCCAGCAGCCCGACCGGGACTACCTACGAGCAGTACTTC
NA,NA,TRBV30,TRBJ1-1,CAWSVLLRNTEAFF,TGTGCCTGGAGTGTGCTCCTTAGGAACACTGAAGCTTTCTTT
TRBD1,NA,TRBV7-3,TRBJ2-1,CASSSTGVSYNEQFF,TGTGCCAGCAGCTCGACAGGGGTCTCCTACAATGAGCAGTTCTTC
TRBD1,NA,TRBV25-1,TRBJ2-7,CATRGDRGAYEQYF,TGTGCCACCAGGGGGGACAGGGGAGCGTACGAGCAGTACTTC
TRBD1,NA,TRBV10-3,TRBJ2-4,CAISVRQGEGIQYF,TGTGCCATCAGTGTGAGACAGGGTGAGGGCATTCAGTACTTC
NA,NA,TRBV7-2,TRBJ2-3,CASSPRTAKLDTQYF,TGTGCCAGCAGCCCCAGGACAGCTAAACTAGATACGCAGTATTTT
NA,NA,TRBV6-1,TRBJ2-1,CASSEARSVNEQFF,TGTGCCAGCAGTGAAGCCCGGAGTGTCAATGAGCAGTTCTTC
TRBD2,NA,TRBV7-3,TRBJ2-1,CASSPTSSGRWNEQFF,TGTGCCAGCAGCCCGACCTCTAGCGGGAGGTGGAATGAGCAGTTCTTC
TRBD1,once,TRBV28,TRBJ1-1,CASYQTGTAFFTEAFF,TGTGCCAGCTATCAGACAGGGACAGCATTTTTCACTGAAGCTTTCTTT
NA,NA,TRBV11-2,TRBJ1-5,CASSRTGNQPQHF,TGTGCCAGCAGCCGAACGGGCAATCAGCCCCAGCATTTT
TRBD2,NA,TRBV28,TRBJ2-3,CASSLSGLATDTQYF,TGTGCCAGCAGTTTAAGCGGACTAGCAACAGATACGCAGTATTTT
TRBD1,NA,TRBV7-2,TRBJ2-7,CASTLGQGSLYEQYF,TGTGCCAGCACCCTTGGACAGGGGTCCCTCTACGAGCAGTACTTC
TRBD2,NA,TRBV9,TRBJ2-1,CASSATSGSGNEQFF,TGTGCCAGCAGCGCTACTAGCGGGAGTGGCAATGAGCAGTTCTTC
NA,NA,TRBV28,TRBJ2-7,CASSSPAYEQYF,TGTGCCAGCAGTTCTCCGGCCTACGAGCAGTACTTC
NA,NA,TRBV11-2,TRBJ2-3,CASSSGFTDTQYF,TGTGCCAGCAGCTCCGGTTTCACAGATACGCAGTATTTT
NA,few,TRBV11-3,TRBJ2-7,CASSLDENSADEQYF,TGTGCCAGCAGCTTAGATGAGAATAGTGCGGACGAGCAGTACTTC
TRBD1,NA,TRBV4-3,TRBJ1-2,CASSQDRTGDYGYTF,TGCGCCAGCAGCCAAGATAGGACAGGGGACTATGGCTACACCTTC
NA,few,TRBV19,TRBJ1-1,CASSTLTVMNTEAFF,TGTGCCAGTAGTACGCTGACAGTCATGAACACTGAAGCTTTCTTT
NA,NA,TRBV6-5,TRBJ2-5,CASSYSARLGQETQYF,TGTGCCAGCAGTTACTCGGCCCGGCTAGGACAAGAGACCCAGTACTTC
TRBD1,NA,TRBV28,TRBJ1-1,CASSSRGRGDTEAFF,TGTGCCAGCAGTTCCAGGGGGCGCGGCGACACTGAAGCTTTCTTT
TRBD1,NA,TRBV7-6,TRBJ1-2,CASSSDRGKFGYTF,TGTGCCAGCAGCTCGGACAGGGGAAAATTTGGCTACACCTTC
NA,NA,TRBV7-3,TRBJ2-3,CASSPWGEMDTQYF,TGTGCCAGCAGCCCTTGGGGGGAGATGGATACGCAGTATTTT
NA,NA,TRBV19,TRBJ1-2,CASSRGGTNYGYTF,TGTGCCAGTAGTAGGGGCGGTACTAACTATGGCTACACCTTC
TRBD1,NA,TRBV19,TRBJ2-3,CASTWDRAADTQYF,TGTGCCAGTACCTGGGACAGGGCGGCAGATACGCAGTATTTT
TRBD2,NA,TRBV7-2,TRBJ2-1,CASSSRLAGGLHNEQFF,TGTGCCAGCAGCTCCCGTTTAGCGGGGGGACTTCACAATGAGCAGTTCTTC
NA,once,TRBV6-6,TRBJ2-3,CASSYAGATDTQYF,TGTGCCAGCAGTTACGCGGGGGCCACAGATACGCAGTATTTT
NA,NA,TRBV19,TRBJ2-2,CASSMALNTGELFF,TGTGCCAGTAGTATGGCCTTGAACACCGGGGAGCTGTTTTTT
NA,NA,TRBV28,TRBJ1-2,CASSAANYGYTF,TGTGCCAGCAGTGCGGCTAACTATGGCTACACCTTC
NA,NA,TRBV14,TRBJ1-6,CASSQGVFSYNSPLHF,TGTGCCAGCAGCCAAGGAGTTTTCTCCTATAATTCACCCCTCCACTTT
TRBD1,NA,TRBV27,TRBJ1-4,CASSPRQGNEKLFF,TGTGCCAGCAGTCCTCGACAGGGAAATGAAAAACTGTTTTTT
NA,NA,TRBV15,TRBJ1-1,CATSRKAYTGEGAFF,TGTGCCACCAGCAGAAAAGCATATACCGGAGAAGGAGCTTTCTTT
NA,NA,TRBV30,TRBJ1-3,CAWNLRGNTIYF,TGTGCCTGGAACCTTAGGGGGAACACCATATATTTT
NA,NA,TRBV5-1,TRBJ2-1,CASSGPGGNEQFF,TGCGCCAGCAGCGGGCCCGGGGGCAATGAGCAGTTCTTC
TRBD1,NA,TRBV6-1,TRBJ1-1,CASSEPETGVTEAFF,TGTGCCAGCAGTGAGCCGGAGACAGGGGTCACTGAAGCTTTCTTT
TRBD1,NA,TRBV18,TRBJ1-5,CASSHEQGANQPQHF,TGTGCCAGCTCACACGAACAGGGGGCAAATCAGCCCCAGCATTTT
TRBD2,NA,TRBV18,TRBJ2-1,CASSHPGLGPYNEQFF,TGTGCCAGCTCACATCCGGGACTAGGCCCCTACAATGAGCAGTTCTTC
TRBD1,NA,TRBV14,TRBJ1-1,CASSETGNPEAFF,TGTGCCAGCAGCGAGACAGGGAACCCTGAAGCTTTCTTT
TRBD2,NA,TRBV7-9,TRBJ2-2,CSSSSLAGVAGELFF,TGTTCCAGCAGCTCCCTAGCGGGAGTAGCCGGGGAGCTGTTTTTT
NA,NA,TRBV2,TRBJ1-1,CASSVSVPPMNTEAFF,TGTGCCAGCAGTGTTAGTGTCCCGCCGATGAACACTGAAGCTTTCTTT
TRBD2,NA,TRBV6-4,TRBJ2-7,CASSGTSGRGYEQYF,TGTGCCAGCAGTGGGACTAGCGGGAGAGGCTACGAGCAGTACTTC
TRBD1,NA,TRBV5-4,TRBJ2-7,CASSVTGGRYEQYF,TGTGCCAGCAGCGTTACAGGGGGTCGGTACGAGCAGTACTTC
NA,NA,TRBV28,TRBJ2-7,CASSSWTTSYEQYF,TGTGCCAGCAGTTCTTGGACAACTTCCTACGAGCAGTACTTC
TRBD1,NA,TRBV6-5,TRBJ2-1,CASSYGTAYNEQFF,TGTGCCAGCAGTTACGGGACAGCCTACAATGAGCAGTTCTTC
TRBD1,NA,TRBV7-2,TRBJ1-2,CASSSRGQLRYTF,TGTGCCAGCAGCTCCCGGGGACAGCTTCGCTACACCTTC
TRBD2,NA,TRBV27,TRBJ2-1,CASRVTSGGQNNEQFF,TGTGCCAGCAGAGTGACTAGCGGGGGGCAAAACAATGAGCAGTTCTTC
TRBD2,NA,TRBV7-2,TRBJ2-1,CASSLAVAGAGEQFF,TGTGCCAGCAGCTTAGCGGTAGCGGGAGCGGGTGAGCAGTTCTTC
TRBD2,NA,TRBV6-4,TRBJ2-3,CASSGAAGGPDTQYF,TGTGCCAGCAGCGGGGCAGCGGGGGGCCCAGATACGCAGTATTTT
NA,few,TRBV4-1,TRBJ1-4,CASSPTPGVGEKLFF,TGCGCCAGCAGCCCGACCCCGGGGGTGGGTGAAAAACTGTTTTTT
NA,NA,TRBV7-6,TRBJ2-5,CASSFGQETQYF,TGTGCCAGCAGCTTCGGGCAAGAGACCCAGTACTTC
NA,NA,TRBV6-6,TRBJ1-6,CASSYSPNSPLHF,TGTGCCAGCAGTTACTCCCCAAATTCACCCCTCCACTTT
TRBD1,NA,TRBV5-6,TRBJ1-5,CASSLGRGQVQPQHF,TGTGCCAGCAGCTTGGGCAGGGGGCAGGTTCAGCCCCAGCATTTT
NA,NA,TRBV19,TRBJ1-1,CASRRERTFF,TGTGCCAGTAGGAGGGAGAGGACTTTCTTT